The entry below gives a single TCR beta chain sequence along with its context. Its antigen is undetermined. The data were taken from a study of T cell responses to AZD1222 COVID-19 vaccine. Study results and caveats: Among vaccine-associated CD4 TCRs, coverage spanned spike, with dominance at 160-218 and 743-854. Donors in the cohort were predominantly white British and more often female, and clonal diversity was possibly underestimated. At baseline, seropositivity was found in only a handful of AZD1222 recipients.

Sequencing was performed with immunoSEQ multiplex PCR; in TCRdb, only in-frame clones are kept and a portion is missing. In the table there are 150,000 to 200,000 clones, around 93% of which are singletons. The CDR3 length is 15 residues. The germline V and J ends were trimmed by 3 bases and 1 base, with 10 bases remaining between them. Germline V CDR1 and CDR2: LGHDT, YNNKEL (reference sequence). The chain carries TRBV3-1 (or the pseudogene TRBV3-2) and TRBJ1-3, with no clear D. The sequenced sample was peripheral blood, obtained on day 0 of AZD1222 vaccination. The sequence derives from an adult in good health. The CDR3 region is CASSQKRVSGNTIYF. The CDR3 DNA sequence: TGTGCCAGCAGCCAGAAACGGGTGTCTGGAAACACCATATATTTT.